The 18 T cell receptor beta chains listed next were all sequenced from one sample in a study of T cell responses to AZD1222 COVID-19 vaccine. Profiled with immunoSEQ multiplex PCR; TCRdb holds only in-frame clones, not every one. The sample lists 89,000 or so clones, around 85% occurring once. Sequenced here: peripheral blood, sampled on day 0 of AZD1222 vaccination. The receptor set was obtained from an adult in good health.

The chain has TRBV7-3 and TRBJ2-3; unclear D gene. V was cut by 5 bases and J by 4 bases, with 10 bases left in between. The CDR3 extends over 13 amino acids. Looked up from germline, CDR1 is SGHTA and CDR2 is FQGTGA. Here the CDR3 DNA reads TGTGCCAGCAGCCTCAACTACGCAGATACGCAGTATTTT. Residues: CASSLNYADTQYF.

This rearrangement joins TRBV28 to TRBJ1-6, with D tentatively TRBD1 (5 bases). Germline V gene sequence: CDR1 MDHEN, CDR2 SYDVKM. There are 15 residues in the CDR3. Trimming removed 6 bases from V and 0 bases from J, with 9 bases in between. CDR3 nucleotide sequence: TGTGCCAGCAGGGGACGTAGCTCCTATAATTCACCCCTCCACTTT. It codes for CASRGRSSYNSPLHF.

This chain uses TRBV25-1 with TRBJ2-5; 9 bases are a match to TRBD1. Germline values: CDR1 MGHDK, CDR2 SYGVNS. J lost 5 bases, V lost 3 bases, and 7 bases had no gene match. The CDR3 consists of 15 residues. CDR3: CASSEGQGGWETQYF. The DNA for the CDR3 is TGTGCCAGCAGTGAGGGACAGGGAGGATGGGAGACCCAGTACTTC.

This clone was recorded once. The chain combines TRBV6-5 with TRBJ1-4; perhaps TRBD1 as D (6 bases). Trimming shortened V by 5 bases and J by 2 bases, and 9 bases separated the two germline ends. The germline gives CDR1 MNHEY, CDR2 SVGAGI. The CDR3 is 14 amino acids. CDR3 coding DNA: TGTGCCAGCAGTCGGACAGTGACTAATGAAAAACTGTTTTTT. Translated, it gives CASSRTVTNEKLFF.

The chain combines TRBV10-3 with TRBJ1-6, with 9 bases that match TRBD1. The CDR3 is 13 amino acids. Germline CDR1 is ENHRY and CDR2 is SYGVKD. The V segment lost 11 bases and the J segment 10 bases; nucleotides outside the gene matches: 9. The CDR3 sequence: CAGRQGEESPLHF. CDR3 bases: TGTGCCGGCAGACAGGGGGAGGAATCACCCCTCCACTTT.

The V call is TRBV30, the J call TRBJ1-2, with a tentative D call TRBD1 (5 bases). The V end was cut by 3 bases, the J end by 2 bases, with 13 bases between. The CDR3 is 14 residues long. Germline CDR1 is GTSNPN and CDR2 is SVGIG (reference sequence). CDR3 bases: TGTGCCTGGAGAGGGCAGGGCTTGAACTATGGCTACACCTTC. Its protein is CAWRGQGLNYGYTF.

The chain recombines TRBV12-3 or TRBV12-4 with TRBJ2-1; the D is unclear. The CDR3 sequence is 12 residues long. V lost 5 bases, J lost 7 bases, and 9 bases lay in between. CDR3 protein: CASSPSRNEQFF. The DNA for the CDR3 is TGTGCCAGCAGTCCGTCAAGGAATGAGCAGTTCTTC.

The rearrangement links TRBV29-1 to TRBJ1-1; the D gene is possibly TRBD1 (5 bases). The ends were cut back, 0 bases at V and 5 bases at J, with 13 bases in the middle. CDR1 and CDR2 from the germline V gene are SQVTM and ANQGSEA. This CDR3 comprises 14 residues. The DNA of the CDR3 is TGCAGCGTTGAAGAAACAGTAGGGGAGACTGAAGCTTTCTTT. Encoded protein: CSVEETVGETEAFF.

V is TRBV9 and J is TRBJ2-3, with 9 bases fitting TRBD2. J was trimmed by 2 bases and V by 4 bases; bases with no gene match: 11. The CDR3 spans 17 residues. Germline V lookup: CDR1 SGDLS, CDR2 YYNGEE. CDR3 nucleotides: TGTGCCAGCAGCATCAGGGGAGGCGGGAGGGCCACAGATACGCAGTATTTT. This codes for CASSIRGGGRATDTQYF.

V gene TRBV6-5 combines with J gene TRBJ2-1; 8 nucleotides match TRBD2. Germline CDR1 and CDR2: MNHEY and SVGAGI. This CDR3 is built from 14 residues. The trim removed 5 bases at V and 4 bases at J, leaving 4 bases unmatched. CDR3 bases: TGTGCCAGCAGTCCGGGAGGGCGATACAATGAGCAGTTCTTC. This encodes CASSPGGRYNEQFF.

J is TRBJ2-1 and V is TRBV12-5; TRBD2 agrees at 7 bases. From germline, CDR1 is LGHNT and CDR2 FRNRAP. The J segment lost 2 bases and the V segment lost 6 bases, leaving 10 bases of the junction unmatched. This CDR3 is built from 16 residues. The CDR3: CASGPGLGRAYNEQFF. For the CDR3, the DNA is TGTGCTAGTGGACCCGGACTAGGGCGGGCCTACAATGAGCAGTTCTTC.

The V call is TRBV27, the J call TRBJ2-2; 11 bases fit TRBD2. J lost 2 bases, V lost 10 bases, and 6 bases had no gene match. Per germline, CDR1 MNHEY and CDR2 SMNVEV (reference sequence). There are 15 residues in the CDR3. The CDR3 sequence is CATKLAGDNTGELFF. As DNA, the CDR3 is TGTGCCACCAAACTAGCGGGAGACAACACCGGGGAGCTGTTTTTT.

V and J are TRBV19 and TRBJ1-2; 9 nucleotides line up with TRBD1. Looked up from germline, CDR1 is LNHDA and CDR2 is SQIVND (reference sequence). The V and J ends lost 5 bases and 6 bases, in that order; junction bases with no gene match: 10. The CDR3 is made up of 15 amino acids. The CDR3 DNA reads as TGTGCCAGTAGTCCTACAGGGGGCGCTTGGAATGGCTACACCTTC. Translation: CASSPTGGAWNGYTF.

The V and J genes are TRBV18 and TRBJ2-7; possible D gene TRBD2, 6 bases. The CDR3 spans 13 residues. V was shortened by 4 bases and J by 6 bases, with 13 bases between the two germline ends. Germline V CDR1 and CDR2: KGHSH, LQKENI. The CDR3 region is CASSLSGGFEQYF. In nucleotides, the CDR3 is TGTGCCAGCTCACTATCTGGAGGGTTCGAGCAGTACTTC. The whole variable domain, remainder taken from reference TRBV18 and TRBJ2-7, is NAGVMQNPRHLVRRRGQEARLRCSPMKGHSHVYWYRQLPEEGLKFMVYLQKENIIDESGMPKERFSAEFPKEGPSILRIQQVVRGDSAAYFCASSLSGGFEQYFGPGTRLTVT.

This chain joins TRBV7-6 and TRBJ2-3, with D maybe TRBD2 (5 bases). CDR3 length: 17 amino acids. V was cut by 5 bases and J by 0 bases, with 18 bases left in between. The germline gives CDR1 SGHVS, CDR2 FNYEAQ. As DNA, the CDR3 is TGTGCCAGCAGCCAAGTGAGGGTTGGGGTTAGCACAGATACGCAGTATTTT. Encoded protein: CASSQVRVGVSTDTQYF.

V is TRBV30 and J is TRBJ2-7, with unresolved D. The CDR3 is 15 residues long. Germline loops: CDR1 GTSNPN, CDR2 SVGIG (reference sequence). Trimming cost V 0 bases and J 6 bases, with 18 bases left between them. Here the CDR3 reads CAWSVTDKPSGEQYF. CDR3 DNA: TGTGCCTGGAGTGTAACCGACAAACCGTCGGGCGAGCAGTACTTC.

The gene calls are TRBV29-1 and TRBJ1-2; possible D gene TRBD1, 5 bases. The germline V gene has CDR1 SQVTM and CDR2 ANQGSEA. V lost 3 bases and J 4 bases, leaving 12 bases between the germline ends. This CDR3 is built from 13 residues. The CDR3 spells CSVETALGYGYTF. The CDR3 region has the DNA TGCAGCGTTGAGACAGCTTTGGGCTATGGCTACACCTTC.

This clone was recorded only once. V gene TRBV6-5 combines with J gene TRBJ2-7, with a tentative D call TRBD1 (5 bases). The CDR3 is made up of 14 amino acids. V lost 4 bases and J 0 bases, leaving 10 bases between the germline ends. Germline loops: CDR1 MNHEY, CDR2 SVGAGI. CDR3 bases: TGTGCCAGCAGTTCTGACAGTAGCTCCTACGAGCAGTACTTC. It specifies CASSSDSSSYEQYF.